Below are 31 T cell receptor beta chains sequenced from a single sample in a study of blood T cell repertoires in COVID-19. The data were produced by immunoSEQ multiplex PCR, yet TCRdb's version contains in-frame clones alone and is incomplete. Of about 210,000 clones listed, roughly nine tenths are singletons. The sample comprised peripheral blood. These TCRs come from a man between 35 and 55 years old with acute or convalescent COVID-19.

V and J are TRBV5-1 and TRBJ2-2; D gene ambiguous. There are 17 residues in the CDR3. Germline CDR1 is SGHRS and CDR2 is YFSETQ. Trimming cost V 3 bases and J 5 bases, with 20 bases left between them. CDR3 region: CASSSINSGFLTGELFF. CDR3 bases: TGCGCCAGCAGCTCTATAAATTCCGGGTTCCTGACCGGGGAGCTGTTTTTT.

As DNA, the CDR3 is TGTGCCAGCAGCCATCGGGACAGGCCCAATCAGCCCCAGCATTTT. Translated: CASSHRDRPNQPQHF. The genes are TRBV3-1 (or the pseudogene TRBV3-2) and TRBJ1-5; TRBD1 agrees at 8 bases. CDR3 length: 15 amino acids. The germline gives CDR1 LGHDT, CDR2 YNNKEL (reference sequence). Trimming cost V 3 bases and J 3 bases; bases outside gene matches: 4.

The V and J genes are TRBV4-1 and TRBJ2-1; 8 positions agree with TRBD2. Germline-derived CDR1 and CDR2 are MGHRA and YSYEKL. The length of the CDR3 is 16 residues. V shed 0 bases and J 9 bases; nucleotides not matched to a gene: 10. CDR3 amino acids: CASSQDPGGAGPEQFF. The CDR3 DNA follows: TGCGCCAGCAGCCAAGATCCCGGGGGGGCCGGTCCTGAGCAGTTCTTC.

This clone was detected only a few times. The same CDR3 arises from other DNA sequences in this sample as well. The genes are TRBV19 and TRBJ2-6; D gene unclear. This CDR3 comprises 16 residues. Germline V lookup: CDR1 LNHDA, CDR2 SQIVND (reference sequence). V lost 3 bases and J 1 base, leaving 10 bases between the germline ends. The CDR3 DNA is TGTGCCAGTAGTATTGACACGGTATCTGGGGCCAACGTCCTGACTTTC. This gives the protein CASSIDTVSGANVLTF.

The V gene is TRBV4-1, the J gene TRBJ1-4, with D perhaps TRBD1 (5 bases). Germline loops: CDR1 MGHRA, CDR2 YSYEKL. This CDR3 region has 15 residues. Between the trimmed V and J ends, which lost 1 base and 8 bases, there was a span of 14 bases. In DNA form, the CDR3 reads TGCGCCAGCAGCCAAGCCCACCTCTGGGGCGAAAAACTGTTTTTT. Translating gives CASSQAHLWGEKLFF.

The chain carries TRBV7-2 and TRBJ2-7, with 13 nucleotides matching TRBD2. The CDR3 spans 16 residues. Germline CDR1 SGHTA, CDR2 FQGNSA. V was clipped by 2 bases and J by 9 bases; unmatched bases: 10. The CDR3 DNA follows: TGTGCCAGCAGCTTACGGACTAGCGGGAGTGTCACCGGGCAGTACTTC. Its translation is CASSLRTSGSVTGQYF.

The chain combines TRBV27 with TRBJ2-7, with 8 bases matching TRBD1. J gave up 6 bases and V 5 bases, and 12 bases lay outside the gene matches. The CDR3 is 15 amino acids. In germline, CDR1 is MNHEY, CDR2 SMNVEV (reference sequence). This chain's CDR3 is CASSSRTGSFFEQYF. The CDR3 bases are TGTGCCAGCAGTAGCAGGACAGGGTCTTTCTTCGAGCAGTACTTC.

The chain recombines TRBV5-1 with TRBJ2-7; TRBD1 matches 9 bases. Germline CDR1 and CDR2: SGHRS and YFSETQ. The CDR3 is made up of 15 amino acids. V was clipped by 1 base and J by 5 bases; unmatched bases: 7. DNA for the CDR3: TGCGCCAGCAGCTTGCTAGGGACAGGGTCCAACGAGCAGTACTTC. Translating it yields CASSLLGTGSNEQYF.

V usage is TRBV7-9 and J usage is TRBJ1-4, with a weak D call TRBD1 (5 bases). Germline assignment: CDR1 SEHNR and CDR2 FQNEAQ (reference sequence). V dropped 5 bases and J dropped 8 bases, with 12 bases sitting between them. This CDR3 has 13 amino acids. The CDR3 DNA reads TGTGCCAGCAGCCCTTTGGCAGGGGAAAAACTGTTTTTT. It codes for CASSPLAGEKLFF.

The rearrangement uses TRBV2 and TRBJ1-5; no clear D. Germline-derived CDR1 and CDR2 are SNHLY and FYNNEI. V lost 6 bases and J lost 0, with 9 bases in between. The CDR3 spans 14 residues. Here the CDR3 reads CASSDIDSNQPQHF. The CDR3 DNA reads as TGTGCCAGCAGCGACATCGATAGCAATCAGCCCCAGCATTTT.

This clone is a singleton in its sample. This chain joins TRBV4-1 and TRBJ2-1, with TRBD2 matching over 12 bases. The CDR3 runs 15 residues. Germline V gene data show CDR1 as MGHRA and CDR2 as YSYEKL. J lost 7 bases, V lost 6 bases, and 7 bases had no gene match. The CDR3 DNA reads TGCGCCAGCAGTCTTCTAGCGGGGGGGTCGAATGAGCAGTTCTTC. Protein product: CASSLLAGGSNEQFF.

For the CDR3, the DNA is TGTGCCAGCAGGGGAAGGACAGGGAATTTGTCACCCCTCCACTTT. Translation gives CASRGRTGNLSPLHF. The V call is TRBV6-5, the J call TRBJ1-6, with TRBD1 identical over 8 bases. V was pared by 6 bases and J by 10 bases, with 11 bases of the junction left unmatched. This CDR3 contains 15 residues. Germline values: CDR1 MNHEY, CDR2 SVGAGI.

This rearrangement joins TRBV7-9 to TRBJ2-7; TRBD2 matches at 8 bases. V gave up 6 bases and J gave up 4 bases; unmatched junction bases: 17. This CDR3 has 17 residues. Germline V gene lookup returns CDR1 SEHNR and CDR2 FQNEAQ (reference sequence). The CDR3 region is CASRPSGREGRFYEQYF. In DNA, the CDR3 is TGTGCCAGCAGACCCAGCGGACGGGAGGGCCGTTTTTACGAGCAGTACTTC. The full variable domain, its missing parts supplied by reference TRBV7-9 and TRBJ2-7, is DTGVSQNPRHKITKRGQNVTFRCDPISEHNRLYWYRQTLGQGPEFLTYFQNEAQLEKSRLLSDRFSAERPKGSFSTLEIQRTEQGDSAMYLCASRPSGREGRFYEQYFGPGTRLTVT.

This clone showed up just a few times. The V gene is TRBV5-1, the J gene TRBJ2-2; 8 positions match TRBD2. The V segment lost 1 base and the J segment 6 bases; nucleotides outside the gene matches: 5. Germline CDR1 is SGHRS and CDR2 is YFSETQ. The CDR3 has 15 amino acids. CDR3 protein: CASSLIGLASGELFF. Written as DNA, the CDR3 is TGCGCCAGCAGCTTGATAGGACTAGCATCCGGGGAGCTGTTTTTT. Complete variable domain (other parts from reference TRBV5-1 and TRBJ2-2): KAGVTQTPRYLIKTRGQQVTLSCSPISGHRSVSWYQQTPGQGLQFLFEYFSETQRNKGNFPGRFSGRQFSNSRSEMNVSTLELGDSALYLCASSLIGLASGELFFGEGSRLTVL.

The chain has TRBV3-1 (or the pseudogene TRBV3-2) and TRBJ1-2; 7 bases are shared with TRBD1. There are 13 residues in the CDR3. Germline V gives CDR1 LGHDT, CDR2 YNNKEL (reference sequence). V shed 5 bases, J shed 4 bases, and the junction held 4 bases outside the gene matches. For the CDR3, the DNA is TGTGCCAGCAGCACCCGGGACAGCTATGGCTACACCTTC. Protein: CASSTRDSYGYTF.

The V call is TRBV3-1 (or the pseudogene TRBV3-2), the J call TRBJ2-3; the match to TRBD2 covers 9 bases. The CDR3 has 15 amino acids. V trimming: 4 bases; J trimming: 5 bases; junction bases outside the gene matches: 7. The germline V gene has CDR1 LGHDT and CDR2 YNNKEL (reference sequence). Here the CDR3 reads CASSPRLAARDTQYF. The CDR3 DNA sequence: TGTGCCAGCAGCCCCCGACTAGCGGCACGAGATACGCAGTATTTT.

The chain has TRBV29-1 and TRBJ2-3; perhaps TRBD2 as D (5 bases). Germline lookup yields CDR1 SQVTM and CDR2 ANQGSEA. V dropped 8 bases and J dropped 2 bases, with 11 bases sitting between them. The CDR3 runs 12 residues. The CDR3: CSTSGDTDTQYF. The CDR3 nucleotides are TGCAGCACCTCCGGGGACACAGATACGCAGTATTTT.

The chain joins TRBV29-1 to TRBJ2-7, with 7 bases identical to TRBD1. CDR1 and CDR2 (germline): SQVTM, ANQGSEA. The V and J ends lost 2 bases and 6 bases, in that order; junction bases with no gene match: 13. This CDR3 contains 15 residues. The CDR3 sequence: CSVEILTGASVEQYF. The CDR3 DNA reads TGCAGCGTTGAAATTTTAACAGGGGCTAGTGTCGAGCAGTACTTC.

The chain uses TRBV30 and TRBJ1-5; D unclear. Trimming stripped 5 bases from V and 5 bases from J, with 10 bases between. Germline V lookup: CDR1 GTSNPN, CDR2 SVGIG (reference sequence). The CDR3 extends over 12 amino acids. The CDR3 is CAWGPLDQPQHF. The CDR3 region has the DNA TGTGCCTGGGGTCCCTTAGATCAGCCCCAGCATTTT.

The genes are TRBV28 and TRBJ2-5; 9 bases align to TRBD1. V shed 7 bases and J 4 bases; nucleotides not matched to a gene: 10. The germline V gene has CDR1 MDHEN and CDR2 SYDVKM. The CDR3 has 15 residues. The CDR3 DNA is TGTGCCAGCACAGTCCAGACAGGGGGAATAGAGACCCAGTACTTC. Translated, it gives CASTVQTGGIETQYF.

The chain has TRBV10-3 and TRBJ1-5, with 7 bases aligning to TRBD1. Germline values: CDR1 ENHRY, CDR2 SYGVKD. This CDR3 region has 15 residues. J gave up 4 bases and V 4 bases, and 7 bases lay outside the gene matches. CDR3 DNA sequence: TGTGCCATCAGTGGGGGGCAGACAGGGAATCAGCCCCAGCATTTT. Its translation: CAISGGQTGNQPQHF.

This rearrangement joins TRBV5-1 to TRBJ2-1; 8 nucleotides agree with TRBD2. V shed 5 bases, J shed 0 bases, and the junction held 7 bases outside the gene matches. The CDR3 extends over 16 amino acids. The germline gives CDR1 SGHRS, CDR2 YFSETQ. CDR3 sequence: CASRPASGSSYNEQFF. Here the CDR3 DNA reads TGCGCCAGCAGACCCGCGAGCGGGAGCTCCTACAATGAGCAGTTCTTC. Looking up the rest from reference TRBV5-1 and TRBJ2-1 gives the full variable domain: KAGVTQTPRYLIKTRGQQVTLSCSPISGHRSVSWYQQTPGQGLQFLFEYFSETQRNKGNFPGRFSGRQFSNSRSEMNVSTLELGDSALYLCASRPASGSSYNEQFFGPGTRLTVL.

J is TRBJ2-1 and V is TRBV9; D is perhaps TRBD2 (5 bases). Germline V gene data show CDR1 as SGDLS and CDR2 as YYNGEE. V lost 0 bases and J 6 bases, leaving 7 bases between the germline ends. This CDR3 spans 13 amino acids. The CDR3 DNA sequence: TGTGCCAGCAGCGTAGTTACTAGCAATGAGCAGTTCTTC. It translates to CASSVVTSNEQFF.

The chain joins TRBV6-6 to TRBJ2-7, with D possibly TRBD1 on 6 matching bases. This CDR3 spans 16 amino acids. With 5 bases removed from V and 2 bases from J, the gap between germline ends came to 19 bases. CDR1 is MNHNY and CDR2 is SVGAGI in the germline V gene (reference sequence). The chain's CDR3 is CASSRKTGHRTYEQYF. The CDR3 nucleotides are TGTGCCAGCAGTCGAAAAACGGGACATAGGACCTACGAGCAGTACTTC.

The V call is TRBV5-5, the J call TRBJ1-2; D is undetermined. The germline CDR1 and CDR2 sequences are SGHKS and YYEKEE (reference sequence). The CDR3 spans 15 residues. Deletions cut 4 bases from V and 0 bases from J, with 13 bases between. The CDR3 region has the DNA TGTGCCAGCAGCGCCGAGGGAGTGGCTAACTATGGCTACACCTTC. Translating it yields CASSAEGVANYGYTF.

This sequence joins TRBV11-2 and TRBJ1-6, with D possibly TRBD1 on 5 matching bases. The V end lost 5 bases, the J end lost 9 bases, and 26 bases lay between the germline ends. The CDR3 length is 18 residues. Germline values: CDR1 SGHAT, CDR2 FQNNGV. The CDR3 spells CASSNPNRRVGLGSPLHF. In DNA, the CDR3 is TGTGCCAGCAGCAACCCCAACAGGAGGGTGGGTTTAGGTTCACCCCTCCACTTT.

V gene TRBV3-1 (or the pseudogene TRBV3-2) combines with J gene TRBJ2-7; TRBD1 matches 7 bases. CDR1 is LGHDT, CDR2 YNNKEL, per germline (reference sequence). The J segment lost 2 bases and the V segment lost 2 bases, leaving 6 bases of the junction unmatched. The CDR3 runs 15 residues. CDR3 region: CASSQIPGGTYEQYF. The CDR3 nucleotides read TGTGCCAGCAGCCAAATCCCAGGGGGAACCTACGAGCAGTACTTC.

This chain links TRBV6-5 with TRBJ1-5; D perhaps matches TRBD1 (5 bases). Germline V gene sequence: CDR1 MNHEY, CDR2 SVGAGI. The CDR3 loop spans 14 amino acids. V shed 2 bases and J shed 8 bases, with 13 bases lying between them. DNA for the CDR3: TGTGCCAGCAGTTACCAGCAGGGTAGGGAGCCCCAGCATTTT. Amino acids: CASSYQQGREPQHF.

The chain links TRBV7-8 to TRBJ2-1, with a tentative D call TRBD1 (7 bases). V was trimmed by 1 base and J by 7 bases, leaving 17 bases between them. Looked up from germline, CDR1 is SGHVS and CDR2 is FQNEAQ. The CDR3 is 16 residues long. The CDR3 loop is CASSLVDRRGINEQFF. The CDR3 region has the DNA TGTGCCAGCAGCTTAGTGGACAGGAGGGGGATAAATGAGCAGTTCTTC.

This rearrangement joins TRBV7-3 to TRBJ2-2, with 16 bases lining up with TRBD2. Germline V gene lookup returns CDR1 SGHTA and CDR2 FQGTGA. The CDR3 covers 16 residues. V dropped 6 bases and J dropped 6; count of bases not matched to a gene: 4. The CDR3 DNA reads as TGTGCCAGCAGAGGGGGACTAGCGGGAGGGGCCGGGGAGCTGTTTTTT. It yields the protein CASRGGLAGGAGELFF.

The genes are TRBV6-5 and TRBJ1-2; 8 positions agree with TRBD1. V lost 0 bases and J lost 5; bases outside the gene matches: 2. CDR1 MNHEY and CDR2 SVGAGI come from the germline V gene. The CDR3 has 14 residues. This CDR3 is CASSYSRTGYGYTF. CDR3 bases: TGTGCCAGCAGTTACTCCCGGACAGGGTATGGCTACACCTTC.